This T cell receptor (beta chain) is from a study of T cell responses to AZD1222 COVID-19 vaccine. CDR1 is SGHTA and CDR2 is FQGNSA in the germline V gene. The CDR3 sequence is 16 residues long. The V gene end was trimmed by 1 base and the J gene end by 10 bases; junction bases not matched to a gene: 9. This clone was detected only a few times. Its target is not known. Study-wide points: Donors skewed white British and female; clonal diversity was possibly underestimated. After the peak T cell response, and only then, were repertoires sampled. Mapped onto spike, vaccine-associated CD4 TCRs spanned it and were dominant at 160-218 and 743-854. Spike-specific TCR depth and breadth grew after two AZD1222 doses.

Sequenced by immunoSEQ multiplex PCR; TCRdb stores in-frame clones only, minus some. The sample shows about 100,000 clones, 70% to 90% of them seen only once. The input for sequencing was peripheral blood, taken on day 0 of AZD1222 vaccination. The TCR comes from an adult in good health. The rearrangement uses TRBV7-2 and TRBJ1-6, with 8 nucleotides matching TRBD1. CDR3 sequence reads: CASSLGVPTGGSPLHF. The CDR3, as DNA: TGTGCCAGCAGCTTAGGAGTCCCCACAGGGGGGTCACCCCTCCACTTT.